This paragraph covers one TCR beta chain sequence. Its antigen is not identified. Between the trimmed V and J ends, which lost 1 base and 12 bases, there was a span of 15 bases. This CDR3 is 13 amino acids long. The V gene's germline CDR1 is SQVTM and CDR2 ANQGSEA. Amplification of TCR beta CDR3 regions was performed using RNA transcripts as template. When the TCR CDR3 underwent first-round RT-PCR, the HTBI primer set was used. TCRdb reprocessed the multiplex PCR reads via MiXCR and lists one record per CDR3 protein. This sample has 500,000 to 750,000 distinct CDR3 sequences, with around 46% found just once. The data were obtained in a study of T cells in Graves' hyperthyroidism and ophthalmopathy. The study, taken as a whole, reports: Blood also contained most expanded thyroid clonotypes above 0.001.

The V gene is TRBV29-1, the J gene TRBJ1-4, with D uncertain. Sequenced: peripheral blood or thyroid tissue (not recorded which). This clonotype was sampled from a young woman with Graves' hyperthyroidism. The CDR3 region has the DNA TGCAGCGTTGAAGTGTGGGAATCAAATGAACTGTTTTTT. This sequence encodes CSVEVWESNELFF.